The clone carrying this TCR beta chain was seen only a few times. The antigen remains undetermined. The treatment was: approximately nine-day PBMC culture with coronavirus spike peptide pools or control peptides (ViraFEST assay). For ViraFEST, peptide pools expanded antigen-specific T cells, after which the TCRs were sequenced. Cultured CD4+ T cell DNA underwent sequencing with the Oncomine TCR Beta short-read assay. TCRdb re-called the PCR reads with MiXCR, one entry per CDR3 protein. The sample shows approximately 2,300 distinct CDR3 sequences, 20% to 30% of them seen only once. CDR3 length: 14 amino acids. Per germline, CDR1 MDHEN and CDR2 SYDVKM. The V end lost 6 bases, the J end lost 1 base, and 12 bases lay between the germline ends. The sample comes from a study of vaccination and CD4 T cells after COVID-19. Study details: Ranging from 14 to 241, the interval between dose two and post-vaccine sampling had a median of approximately 67 days. Overlapping spike peptides served as the stimulus for the cells. These peptides came from SARS-CoV-2 and from the common cold coronaviruses HCoV-NL63, HCoV-OC43 and HCoV-229E. Study-wide points: Median counts of SARS-CoV-2-reactive clonotypes increased from roughly 21 to 40; this difference was not significant.

The V call is TRBV28, the J call TRBJ1-1; TRBD1 is a possible D gene (5 bases). The clonotype was recovered from a human donor who had recovered from COVID-19. The material sequenced was CD4+ T cells from blood, cultured in vitro, taken after SARS-CoV-2 vaccination. The CDR3 loop reads CASRPLQGNTEAFF. The DNA for the CDR3 is TGTGCCAGCAGACCACTTCAGGGGAACACTGAAGCTTTCTTT.